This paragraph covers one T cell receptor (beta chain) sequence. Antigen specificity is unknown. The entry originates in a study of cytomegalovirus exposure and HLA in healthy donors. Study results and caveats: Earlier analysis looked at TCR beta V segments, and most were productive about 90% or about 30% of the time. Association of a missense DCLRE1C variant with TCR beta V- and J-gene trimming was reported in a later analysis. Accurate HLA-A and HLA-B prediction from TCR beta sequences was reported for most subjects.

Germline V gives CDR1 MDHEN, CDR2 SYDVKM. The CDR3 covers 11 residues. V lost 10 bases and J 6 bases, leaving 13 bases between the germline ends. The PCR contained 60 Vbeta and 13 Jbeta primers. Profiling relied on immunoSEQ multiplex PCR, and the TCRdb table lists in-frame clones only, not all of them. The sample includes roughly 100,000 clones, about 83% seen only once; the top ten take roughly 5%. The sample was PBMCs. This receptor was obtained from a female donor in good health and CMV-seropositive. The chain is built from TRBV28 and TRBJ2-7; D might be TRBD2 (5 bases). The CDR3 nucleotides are TGTGCCACCCTCCGGGGTACCGAGCAGTACTTC. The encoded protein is CATLRGTEQYF.